The 26 T cell receptor beta chains in this list originate from one sample, sequenced in a study of T cells after posttransplantation cyclophosphamide. Assay used: immunoSEQ multiplex PCR; TCRdb lists only in-frame clones, some missing. The data hold about 46,000 clones, with almost 95% observed a single time. Material: PBMCs. These receptors were taken from a woman aged 45-59 years in good health and a related stem cell transplant donor.

This clone has a single count. V and J are TRBV5-1 and TRBJ1-1; D ambiguous. CDR3 length equals 15 residues. The germline CDR1 and CDR2 sequences are SGHRS and YFSETQ. V was shortened by 4 bases and J by 2 bases, with 15 bases between the two germline ends. CDR3 residues: CASSPEGRVNTEAFF. The DNA for the CDR3 is TGCGCCAGCAGCCCTGAGGGTCGGGTTAACACTGAAGCTTTCTTT.

This chain links TRBV7-6 with TRBJ2-7; TRBD1 agrees at 8 bases. This CDR3 spans 14 amino acids. V shed 3 bases, J shed 3 bases, and the junction held 4 bases outside the gene matches. Germline V gene sequence: CDR1 SGHVS, CDR2 FNYEAQ. CDR3 loop: CASSLGQASYEQYF. In nucleotides, the CDR3 is TGTGCCAGCAGCTTGGGACAGGCTAGCTACGAGCAGTACTTC.

The chain recombines TRBV15 with TRBJ2-5; 9 bases are a match to TRBD2. The CDR3 loop spans 18 amino acids. Losses at the gene ends were 1 base for V and 5 bases for J; bases not matched to a gene: 14. Germline CDR1 reads LNHNV; CDR2 reads YYDKDF (reference sequence). The DNA for the CDR3 is TGTGCCACCAGCAGAGTGGCGGCGGGGGGGCGGTTCGGGGAGACCCAGTACTTC. Translation gives CATSRVAAGGRFGETQYF.

In the case of this clone: A read error may account for a junction end that differs from germline. The genes are TRBV6-1 and TRBJ2-7, with TRBD1 matching 8 bases. The CDR3 has 17 amino acids. The germline CDR1 and CDR2 sequences are MNHNS and SASEGT. CDR3 in amino acids: CASREGQGRLLSYEQYF. The CDR3 DNA sequence: TGTGCCAGCAGAGAAGGACAGGGTCGGTTACTTTCGTACGAGCAGTACTTC.

The J gene is TRBJ2-3, the V gene TRBV5-1, with a weak D call TRBD1 (5 bases). The CDR3 spans 17 residues. V gave up 4 bases and J gave up 2 bases, with 20 bases separating them. Looked up from germline, CDR1 is SGHRS and CDR2 is YFSETQ. CDR3 nucleotide sequence: TGCGCCAGCAGCCCGGTGGTAAGGGGTACGGTCACAGATACGCAGTATTTT. Protein product: CASSPVVRGTVTDTQYF. Together with reference TRBV5-1 and TRBJ2-3, the CDR3 gives the full variable domain: KAGVTQTPRYLIKTRGQQVTLSCSPISGHRSVSWYQQTPGQGLQFLFEYFSETQRNKGNFPGRFSGRQFSNSRSEMNVSTLELGDSALYLCASSPVVRGTVTDTQYFGPGTRLTVL.

The rearrangement joins TRBV6-1 to TRBJ2-7, with 11 bases that match TRBD1. The CDR3 has 15 amino acids. Germline CDR1 MNHNS, CDR2 SASEGT. Trimming cost V 1 base and J 2 bases; bases outside gene matches: 1. The CDR3 nucleotides are TGTGCCAGCAGTGAAGGGACAGGGGGCGCCTACGAGCAGTACTTC. Translating it yields CASSEGTGGAYEQYF.

This chain uses TRBV11-3 with TRBJ2-1, with 7 bases that match TRBD2. Losses at the gene ends were 5 bases for V and 6 bases for J; bases not matched to a gene: 10. The CDR3 is 15 amino acids. CDR1 is SGHNT, CDR2 YENEEA, per germline. CDR3 protein: CASSLGATGGNEQFF. The CDR3 DNA reads as TGTGCCAGCAGCCTCGGCGCTACGGGAGGCAATGAGCAGTTCTTC.

This sequence joins TRBV19 and TRBJ2-7; 7 positions agree with TRBD1. V gave up 9 bases and J gave up 2 bases; unmatched junction bases: 4. The germline CDR1 and CDR2 sequences are LNHDA and SQIVND (reference sequence). The CDR3 sequence is 12 residues long. The CDR3: CASGTVPYEQYF. The DNA of the CDR3 is TGTGCCAGCGGGACAGTTCCCTACGAGCAGTACTTC. The full variable domain, rest sourced from reference TRBV19 and TRBJ2-7, is DGGITQSPKYLFRKEGQNVTLSCEQNLNHDAMYWYRQDPGQGLRLIYYSQIVNDFQKGDIAEGYSVSREKKESFPLTVTSAQKNPTAFYLCASGTVPYEQYFGPGTRLTVT.

This clone came up a few times. The CDR3 loop reads CASTTLQGALNTDTQYF. CDR3 coding DNA: TGTGCCAGCACTACTCTACAGGGGGCGCTTAACACAGATACGCAGTATTTT. The rearrangement joins TRBV7-2 to TRBJ2-3; TRBD1 matches 9 bases. V gave up 7 bases and J gave up 2 bases; unmatched junction bases: 13. Germline loops: CDR1 SGHTA, CDR2 FQGNSA. The CDR3 totals 17 residues.

The CDR3 coding sequence is TGCGCCAGCAGTCCCGCAGGGGGCTGGGACACTGAAGCTTTCTTT. Translated, it gives CASSPAGGWDTEAFF. The chain links TRBV5-1 to TRBJ1-1; 8 bases map to TRBD1. This CDR3 comprises 15 residues. Trimming at V came to 5 bases and at J to 3 bases, leaving 9 bases not matched to a gene. CDR1 is SGHRS, CDR2 YFSETQ, per germline.

V gene TRBV27 combines with J gene TRBJ1-5; 8 positions agree with TRBD1. From germline, CDR1 is MNHEY and CDR2 SMNVEV (reference sequence). The CDR3 is 13 residues long. With V trimmed by 8 bases and J by 6 bases, 6 bases remained unmatched. In DNA, the CDR3 is TGTGCCAGCGCCAGGGGGCAGAGTCAGCCCCAGCATTTT. Translation: CASARGQSQPQHF.

This sequence joins TRBV14 and TRBJ1-3; 9 bases line up with TRBD1. Germline values: CDR1 SGHDN, CDR2 FVKESK. V shed 3 bases, J shed 2 bases, and the junction held 8 bases outside the gene matches. The CDR3 is 17 amino acids. The CDR3 protein is CASSQGQGILAGNTIYF. The CDR3 DNA reads as TGTGCCAGCAGCCAGGGACAGGGTATTCTGGCTGGAAACACCATATATTTT.

The chain is built from TRBV27 and TRBJ2-7; tentative D call: TRBD2 (6 bases). The germline V and J ends were trimmed by 2 bases and 1 base, with 6 bases remaining between them. This CDR3 has 13 amino acids. CDR1 is MNHEY, CDR2 SMNVEV, per germline (reference sequence). The CDR3 DNA follows: TGTGCCAGCAGTTTAGCGGGGTCCTACGAGCAGTACTTC. Protein product: CASSLAGSYEQYF.

V usage is TRBV14 and J usage is TRBJ1-2; TRBD1 might be the D (6 bases). The ends were cut back, 0 bases at V and 0 bases at J, with 11 bases in the middle. The CDR3 is 16 amino acids. Germline-derived CDR1 and CDR2 are SGHDN and FVKESK. The CDR3, as DNA: TGTGCCAGCAGCCAAGATAGGGCAGGGGCTAACTATGGCTACACCTTC. Residues: CASSQDRAGANYGYTF.

This chain connects TRBV7-8 to TRBJ2-2, with 12 bases aligning to TRBD2. J lost 5 bases, V lost 5 bases, and 6 bases had no gene match. The germline V gene has CDR1 SGHVS and CDR2 FQNEAQ. This CDR3 contains 16 residues. The CDR3: CASSPGLAGSTGELFF. The DNA of the CDR3 is TGTGCCAGCAGCCCGGGACTAGCGGGTTCGACCGGGGAGCTGTTTTTT.

The chain uses TRBV9 and TRBJ2-3; 11 bases line up with TRBD2. This CDR3 has 17 residues. After removal of 0 bases from V and 6 bases from J, the junction contained 9 bases not matched to a gene. Per germline, CDR1 SGDLS and CDR2 YYNGEE. In DNA, the CDR3 is TGTGCCAGCAGCGTAGGGGGTAGCGGGGGGGCACGCGATACGCAGTATTTT. Protein: CASSVGGSGGARDTQYF. Full variable domain (outside the CDR3, taken from reference TRBV9 and TRBJ2-3): DSGVTQTPKHLITATGQRVTLRCSPRSGDLSVYWYQQSLDQGLQFLIQYYNGEERAKGNILERFSAQQFPDLHSELNLSSLELGDSALYFCASSVGGSGGARDTQYFGPGTRLTVL.

The rearrangement links TRBV27 to TRBJ1-1; 7 bases agree with TRBD1. The V gene's germline CDR1 is MNHEY and CDR2 SMNVEV (reference sequence). CDR3 size: 11 residues. V lost 4 bases, J lost 8 bases, and 1 base stayed unmatched. The CDR3 region is CASSSTGEAFF. DNA of the CDR3: TGTGCCAGCAGTTCGACAGGGGAAGCTTTCTTT.

This chain connects TRBV5-5 to TRBJ1-1; possible D gene TRBD1, 6 bases. Germline assignment: CDR1 SGHKS and CDR2 YYEKEE (reference sequence). Trimming stripped 4 bases from V and 7 bases from J, with 20 bases between. The CDR3 runs to 15 residues. CDR3 DNA sequence: TGTGCCAGCAGCCCAGGACACGGGTTACAGGGTGAAGCTTTCTTT. This sequence encodes CASSPGHGLQGEAFF.

This chain links TRBV6-5 with TRBJ1-4; perhaps TRBD1 as D (5 bases). The CDR3 loop spans 16 amino acids. V lost 2 bases and J 4 bases, leaving 14 bases between the germline ends. From germline, CDR1 is MNHEY and CDR2 SVGAGI. This chain's CDR3 is CASSYRGGEGNEKLFF. Here the CDR3 DNA reads TGTGCCAGCAGTTACCGCGGGGGTGAGGGTAATGAAAAACTGTTTTTT.

This sequence joins TRBV28 and TRBJ1-5; D call uncertain. Germline CDR1 reads MDHEN; CDR2 reads SYDVKM. CDR3 size: 14 residues. With 5 bases removed from V and 3 bases from J, the gap between germline ends came to 11 bases. The CDR3 sequence: CASSPTHFNQPQHF. Here the CDR3 DNA reads TGTGCCAGCAGTCCGACACACTTCAATCAGCCCCAGCATTTT.

The chain employs TRBV11-2 and TRBJ2-2; 12 positions match TRBD1. This CDR3 region has 17 residues. CDR1 is SGHAT, CDR2 FQNNGV, per germline. Trimming took 5 bases from V and 5 from J; bases not matched to a gene: 9. The CDR3 loop is CASSKTGTGGATGELFF. The DNA for the CDR3 is TGTGCCAGCAGCAAAACCGGGACAGGGGGCGCGACCGGGGAGCTGTTTTTT.

A note on this clone: The junction does not match germline at one end; this may be a read error. Different DNA sequences within this sample yield the same CDR3. The V gene is TRBV6-1, the J gene TRBJ1-6; 7 bases are shared with TRBD1. The germline gives CDR1 MNHNS, CDR2 SASEGT. The CDR3 length is 15 residues. CDR3 DNA sequence: TGTGCCAGCTTACTCCCGGGACAGAGTAATTCCCCCCTCCACTTT. Translating gives CASLLPGQSNSPLHF.

The chain is built from TRBV6-1 and TRBJ1-3; D is undetermined. The germline V gene encodes CDR1 MNHNS and CDR2 SASEGT. V was cut by 1 base and J by 4 bases, with 8 bases left in between. This CDR3 has 14 residues. The CDR3: CASSEGVEGNTIYF. Written as DNA, the CDR3 is TGTGCCAGCAGTGAAGGGGTGGAGGGAAACACCATATATTTT.

J is TRBJ2-1 and V is TRBV11-2; 7 positions match TRBD1. With 4 bases clipped from V and 5 bases from J, the junction kept 2 bases outside the gene matches. This CDR3 spans 13 amino acids. Germline V gene lookup returns CDR1 SGHAT and CDR2 FQNNGV. This CDR3 is CASSWDRDNEQFF. The DNA for the CDR3 is TGTGCCAGCAGCTGGGACAGAGACAATGAGCAGTTCTTC.

V is TRBV6-6 and J is TRBJ1-1; possible D gene TRBD1, 5 bases. The CDR3 runs 15 residues. The germline CDR1 and CDR2 sequences are MNHNY and SVGAGI (reference sequence). V was clipped by 0 bases and J by 1 base, with 9 bases between them. The CDR3 DNA sequence: TGTGCCAGCAGTTACTCAGGGGAACCGAACACTGAAGCTTTCTTT. This translates into CASSYSGEPNTEAFF.

This clone was observed a handful of times. The chain combines TRBV27 with TRBJ2-3, with D hard to call. V shed 6 bases and J shed 1 base, with 8 bases lying between them. Per germline, CDR1 MNHEY and CDR2 SMNVEV (reference sequence). The CDR3 extends over 13 amino acids. CDR3 sequence: CASSFRGTDTQYF. CDR3 DNA: TGTGCCAGCAGCTTCCGGGGCACAGATACGCAGTATTTT.